This T cell receptor beta chain originates from a study of blood T cell repertoires in COVID-19. V was shortened by 5 bases and J by 0 bases, with 17 bases between the two germline ends. CDR3 length: 17 amino acids. Germline V gene sequence: CDR1 GTSNPN, CDR2 SVGIG (reference sequence). Only in-frame clones appear in the TCRdb table, and some are missing; sequencing was by immunoSEQ multiplex PCR. This table has some 270,000 clones, approximately 83% appearing once. The genes are TRBV30 and TRBJ2-6; maybe TRBD2 (6 bases). Sequenced sample: peripheral blood. The clonotype comes from a woman in her seventies with acute or convalescent COVID-19. The CDR3 is CAWERDSVSSGANVLTF. Written as DNA, the CDR3 is TGTGCCTGGGAACGGGACTCCGTATCCTCTGGGGCCAACGTCCTGACTTTC.